This T cell receptor (beta chain) is drawn from a study of blood T cell repertoires in COVID-19. Whole-study context: The United States, Italy and Spain provided the acute and convalescent COVID-19 samples. T cells, B-cell-depleted T cells, or PBMCs provided the cDNA or gDNA that served as material.

CDR1 and CDR2 from the germline V gene are ENHRY and SYGVKD. CDR3 length: 13 residues. The germline V and J ends were trimmed by 0 bases and 4 bases, with 6 bases remaining between them. In the source study's methods: Estimates of nucleated cell counts were drawn from the amplification of reference gene primers. Method: immunoSEQ multiplex PCR; TCRdb's copy keeps in-frame clones and lacks some. From that table come the V and J calls and clone size; the DNA was used to work out D and trimming. The table shows about 440,000 clones, with about 89% occurring only once. The sample was peripheral blood. This chain joins TRBV10-3 and TRBJ1-1, with D tentatively TRBD1 (6 bases). This clonotype was sampled from a woman aged 25 to 39 with acute or convalescent COVID-19. CDR3: CAISESGGTEAFF. The CDR3 bases are TGTGCCATCAGTGAGTCAGGGGGCACTGAAGCTTTCTTT.